Shown below are 18 T cell receptor beta chains from a single sample sequenced in a study of shared clonotypes between healthy human individuals. This table comes from immunoSEQ multiplex PCR, and its TCRdb copy is limited to in-frame clones, with some not included. The sample lists 650,000 to 700,000 clones, 90% seen once, with 30% to 40% in the top ten. Input material: memory CD8+ T cells from PBMCs. Subset in this sample: CD45RO+ cells pooled with CCR7-negative TemRA cells. Every receptor here comes from a man between 18 and 35 years old in good health. Some clones in this sample may be carry-over from other donors' samples.

The V gene is TRBV4-3, the J gene TRBJ2-7; possibly TRBD2 for D (6 bases). V was cut by 0 bases and J by 3 bases, with 12 bases left in between. Germline loops: CDR1 LGHNA, CDR2 YSLEER. The CDR3 consists of 15 residues. CDR3 protein: CASSQDVGEDYEQYF. CDR3 nucleotides: TGCGCCAGCAGCCAAGATGTGGGGGAGGACTACGAGCAGTACTTC.

The DNA for the CDR3 is TGTGCCAGCAGTGAAGAGTTGGCGGGACAGGGAGGCCCCCGAGAGAAATACGAGCAGTACTTC. Translated: CASSEELAGQGGPREKYEQYF. The chain recombines TRBV2 with TRBJ2-7, with TRBD1 matching over 9 bases. Germline CDR1 and CDR2: SNHLY and FYNNEI. The length of the CDR3 is 21 residues. V was pared by 1 base and J by 4 bases, with 23 bases of the junction left unmatched.

The chain has TRBV11-2 and TRBJ2-3, with D uncertain. Germline V CDR1 and CDR2: SGHAT, FQNNGV. CDR3 length equals 10 residues. Trimming took off 3 bases at V and 11 bases at J, with 6 bases between the two ends. As DNA, the CDR3 is TGTGCCAGCAGCTTCCCCAGGCAGTATTTT. Amino acid sequence: CASSFPRQYF.

The CDR3 DNA follows: TGTGCCTGGAGTTCCGATTGGGACAGGGGTGGAAACACCATATATTTT. Its translation: CAWSSDWDRGGNTIYF. V gene TRBV30 combines with J gene TRBJ1-3; 10 nucleotides match TRBD1. The CDR3 covers 16 residues. Germline trimming cut 2 bases from V and 3 bases from J; bases unmatched to any gene: 7. Looked up from germline, CDR1 is GTSNPN and CDR2 is SVGIG (reference sequence).

The V and J genes are TRBV6-1 and TRBJ1-1; 7 bases fit TRBD1. J was trimmed by 3 bases and V by 5 bases; bases with no gene match: 9. This CDR3 is 15 amino acids long. Germline CDR1 MNHNS, CDR2 SASEGT. CDR3 sequence reads: CASSTHRGAYTEAFF. CDR3 DNA sequence: TGTGCCAGCAGTACTCACAGGGGAGCGTACACTGAAGCTTTCTTT.

The chain uses TRBV10-1 and TRBJ2-1, with 10 nucleotides matching TRBD2. The trim removed 3 bases at V and 4 bases at J, leaving 3 bases unmatched. The CDR3 extends over 15 amino acids. Germline lookup yields CDR1 WNHNN and CDR2 SYGVQD (reference sequence). In nucleotides, the CDR3 is TGCGCCAGCAGTGAAGAGCGGGAGGGATACAATGAGCAGTTCTTC. This codes for CASSEEREGYNEQFF.

V and J are TRBV27 and TRBJ2-3; D is unresolved. The ends were cut back, 6 bases at V and 5 bases at J, with 6 bases in the middle. This CDR3 has 11 residues. Germline-derived CDR1 and CDR2 are MNHEY and SMNVEV (reference sequence). The CDR3 reads CASREIDTQYF. For the CDR3, the DNA is TGTGCCAGCAGGGAGATAGATACGCAGTATTTT.

This clone was counted only a few times. This chain links TRBV7-3 with TRBJ2-3, with 8 nucleotides matching TRBD2. Germline V CDR1 and CDR2: SGHTA, FQGTGA. This CDR3 is built from 16 residues. Trimming removed 5 bases from V and 2 bases from J; junction bases left unmatched: 9. CDR3 amino acids: CASSGRGLDDTDTQYF. CDR3 DNA: TGTGCCAGCAGCGGCCGGGGACTAGATGACACAGATACGCAGTATTTT.

This rearrangement joins TRBV11-2 to TRBJ1-6, with 7 bases that match TRBD1. The germline V gene has CDR1 SGHAT and CDR2 FQNNGV. Losses at the gene ends were 5 bases for V and 5 bases for J; bases not matched to a gene: 6. CDR3 length: 15 residues. CDR3 nucleotide sequence: TGTGCCAGCAGCGGATCCGGGACAGATAATTCACCCCTCCACTTT. It specifies CASSGSGTDNSPLHF. Full variable domain (outside the CDR3, taken from reference TRBV11-2 and TRBJ1-6): EAGVAQSPRYKIIEKRQSVAFWCNPISGHATLYWYQQILGQGPKLLIQFQNNGVVDDSQLPKDRFSAERLKGVDSTLKIQPAKLEDSAVYLCASSGSGTDNSPLHFGNGTRLTVT.

Note on this clone: Other DNA sequences in the same sample also yield this CDR3. The genes are TRBV9 and TRBJ2-3; D uncertain. Per the germline V gene, CDR1 is SGDLS and CDR2 is YYNGEE. With 2 bases removed from V and 8 bases from J, the gap between germline ends came to 6 bases. The CDR3 covers 11 residues. The CDR3 nucleotides read TGTGCCAGCAGCGTTGGTGGTACGCAGTATTTT. Its translation: CASSVGGTQYF.

This sequence joins TRBV27 and TRBJ2-1, with 10 bases matching TRBD2. The CDR3 has 13 residues. Germline assignment: CDR1 MNHEY and CDR2 SMNVEV (reference sequence). The V gene end was trimmed by 8 bases and the J gene end by 7 bases; junction bases not matched to a gene: 5. The CDR3 here is CASASGRGNEQFF. The CDR3 DNA reads TGTGCCAGCGCTAGCGGGAGAGGTAATGAGCAGTTCTTC.

V gene TRBV6-6 combines with J gene TRBJ1-2; D is uncertain. Germline V gene lookup returns CDR1 MNHNY and CDR2 SVGAGI (reference sequence). Between the trimmed V and J ends, which lost 4 bases and 4 bases, there was a span of 19 bases. The CDR3 covers 16 residues. Here the CDR3 DNA reads TGTGCCAGCAGTTCCCTTCCTGGACCTTTAAGCTATGGCTACACCTTC. It is translated as CASSSLPGPLSYGYTF.

This rearrangement joins TRBV9 to TRBJ2-7, with 10 bases fitting TRBD1. After removal of 4 bases from V and 6 bases from J, the junction contained 4 bases not matched to a gene. Germline V gives CDR1 SGDLS, CDR2 YYNGEE. The CDR3 sequence is 13 residues long. The CDR3 DNA reads TGTGCCAGCAGCTCAGGACAGGGGGGCGAGCAGTACTTC. This encodes CASSSGQGGEQYF.

This chain joins TRBV6-7 and TRBJ2-7, with TRBD2 matching over 11 bases. TRBV6-7 is designated an ORF whose function remains uncertain. This CDR3 has 19 amino acids. With 3 bases clipped from V and 3 bases from J, the junction kept 16 bases outside the gene matches. The CDR3 nucleotides are TGTGCCAGCAGTTATTACCCCGGGACTAGCGGCTCCCCCTTCTACGAGCAGTACTTC. Protein: CASSYYPGTSGSPFYEQYF.

The chain recombines TRBV19 with TRBJ2-1; D is ambiguous. Trimming removed 3 bases from V and 11 bases from J, with 8 bases in between. This CDR3 is built from 11 residues. The germline V gene has CDR1 LNHDA and CDR2 SQIVND (reference sequence). The CDR3 nucleotides are TGTGCCAGTAGTATTTCGGGCCAGCAGTTCTTC. It is translated as CASSISGQQFF.

In its sample, this clone was seen many times. The V and J genes are TRBV27 and TRBJ2-1; D unresolved. Trimming stripped 6 bases from V and 0 bases from J, with 9 bases between. This CDR3 is built from 14 residues. Per the germline V gene, CDR1 is MNHEY and CDR2 is SMNVEV (reference sequence). The CDR3 coding sequence is TGTGCCAGCAGCGCATTTGGCTCCTACAATGAGCAGTTCTTC. Amino acids: CASSAFGSYNEQFF.

The chain uses TRBV19 and TRBJ1-4, with D uncertain. The V gene's germline CDR1 is LNHDA and CDR2 SQIVND (reference sequence). V was clipped by 5 bases and J by 4 bases, with 17 bases between them. There are 16 residues in the CDR3. DNA for the CDR3: TGTGCCAGTAGTCCTCGCCCTGGTTCTGGTAATGAAAAACTGTTTTTT. It is translated as CASSPRPGSGNEKLFF.

Of note for this clone: The same CDR3 also results from other DNA sequences found in this sample. The rearrangement uses TRBV28 and TRBJ2-7, with 7 bases matching TRBD1. The CDR3 consists of 14 residues. Germline V gene sequence: CDR1 MDHEN, CDR2 SYDVKM. V lost 6 bases and J lost 3; bases outside the gene matches: 8. The CDR3 region has the DNA TGTGCCAGCAGCCTCTCCGGGACAGACTACGAGCAGTACTTC. This encodes CASSLSGTDYEQYF.